This record concerns one TCR beta chain sequence. As yet, its antigen is unknown. This sample was taken from a study of CD8 T cells in ankylosing spondylitis. Study results and limitations: The study identified a TCR beta motif of several highly homologous variants that appeared characteristic of ankylosing spondylitis blood.

TCRdb called the 5' RACE reads again in MiXCR, with one record for every CDR3 protein. The data contain about 250,000 distinct CDR3 sequences, roughly a third of them singletons. The specimen was blood, either unsorted or a sorted T cell fraction (not recorded which). The sequence came from a male donor with ankylosing spondylitis or in good health (not recorded which).

The CDR3 is CASSFDRINSPLHF. In DNA form, the CDR3 reads TGTGCCAGCAGTTTCGACAGGATAAATTCACCCCTCCACTTT. This chain joins TRBV6-5 and TRBJ1-6; D might be TRBD1 (6 bases). V was clipped by 4 bases and J by 7 bases, with 11 bases between them. This CDR3 region has 14 residues. From germline, CDR1 is MNHEY and CDR2 SVGAGI.